The rows below give T cell receptor beta chains drawn from one sample of a study of cytomegalovirus exposure and HLA in healthy donors. Data came from immunoSEQ multiplex PCR; TCRdb stores just in-frame clones and leaves some out. The table has roughly 80,000 clones, around 78% seen once. The source material was PBMCs. These receptor sequences come from a middle-aged man in good health and CMV-seronegative. Each CDR3 is given with its conserved first and last residue. A D gene is named only where the DNA matches it firmly. Part of the rows lack a size; the others show once, few, many or a class for expanded clones.

D	length	V	J	size	DNA	CDR3
NA	15	TRBV7-6	TRBJ1-3	few	TGTGCCAGCAGCTTAGACGGCTGGAGAGGAAACACCATATATTTT	CASSLDGWRGNTIYF
TRBD1	15	TRBV7-8	TRBJ1-1	NA	TGTGCCAGCAGCTCGGGACAGGGGGCTTACACTGAAGCTTTCTTT	CASSSGQGAYTEAFF
NA	16	TRBV7-6	TRBJ2-6	NA	TGTGCCAGCAGCTTAGCGAGGCCGTCTGGGGCCAACGTCCTGACTTTC	CASSLARPSGANVLTF
TRBD2	17	TRBV7-2	TRBJ2-3	NA	TGTGCCAGCAGCTTAGGTCTTACGGGGGGGCTCACAGATACGCAGTATTTT	CASSLGLTGGLTDTQYF
NA	11	TRBV7-2	TRBJ2-5	NA	TGTGCCAGCAGCGCCACTGAGACCCAGTACTTC	CASSATETQYF
NA	14	TRBV15	TRBJ1-6	NA	TGTGCCACCAGCAGAGTTTTGGCAGATTCACCCCTCCACTTT	CATSRVLADSPLHF
TRBD2	17	TRBV25-1	TRBJ2-4	NA	TGTGCCAGCAGTGAATACGGCGGGGGGGCGGCCAAAAACATTCAGTACTTC	CASSEYGGGAAKNIQYF
TRBD1	14	TRBV5-1	TRBJ1-6	NA	TGCGCCAGCAGTTGGGACAGGGGGAATTCACCCCTCCACTTT	CASSWDRGNSPLHF
NA	16	TRBV28	TRBJ1-6	NA	TGTGCCAGCAGTTCCCCTGGGGGAGGGAGTGGATCACCCCTCCACTTT	CASSSPGGGSGSPLHF
NA	13	TRBV7-8	TRBJ1-2	NA	TGTGCCAGCAGCTTAGGGGGGGACTATGGCTACACCTTC	CASSLGGDYGYTF
NA	14	TRBV12-5	TRBJ2-7	NA	TGTGCTAGTGGTTATGTTTACTCCCCCTGGGAGCAGTACTTC	CASGYVYSPWEQYF
NA	13	TRBV5-1	TRBJ1-1	NA	TGCGCCAGCAGCACTCCCGGGAACACTGAAGCTTTCTTT	CASSTPGNTEAFF
NA	14	TRBV5-6	TRBJ2-3	NA	TGTGCCAGCAGCCTAGGGACATCGACAGATACGCAGTATTTT	CASSLGTSTDTQYF
NA	14	TRBV5-6	TRBJ1-6	NA	TGTGCCAGCAGCTTGGCCGACGGGTCGCCACCCCTCCACTTT	CASSLADGSPPLHF
TRBD1	15	TRBV5-1	TRBJ1-3	NA	TGCGCCAGCAGCCTTGGGACAGTAAATGGAAACACCATATATTTT	CASSLGTVNGNTIYF
NA	14	TRBV6-1	TRBJ2-7	NA	TGTGCCAGCAGTGAATTGGGCAGGTCCTACGAGCAGTACTTC	CASSELGRSYEQYF
NA	15	TRBV27	TRBJ1-2	NA	TGTGCCAGCAGTACTTCAGGGTCAGGGAACTATGGCTACACCTTC	CASSTSGSGNYGYTF
TRBD1	18	TRBV4-1	TRBJ2-7	NA	TGCGCCAGCAGCCAAGTCCCCTACTGGGACAGGGAAACCTACGAGCAGTACTTC	CASSQVPYWDRETYEQYF
NA	17	TRBV2	TRBJ1-5	NA	TGTGCCAGCAGTGAAAGAGGGATATCCCTCCCCACGCAGCCCCAGCATTTT	CASSERGISLPTQPQHF
TRBD1	16	TRBV5-4	TRBJ1-6	NA	TGTGCCAGCAGCCCGGGACAGGGCGCGGGGAATTCACCCCTCCACTTT	CASSPGQGAGNSPLHF
TRBD2	16	TRBV4-2	TRBJ2-7	NA	TGTGCCAGCAGCCAAGGCAGACTAGCGGGGGTCTACGAGCAGTACTTC	CASSQGRLAGVYEQYF
NA	14	TRBV21-1	TRBJ2-5	NA	TGTGCCAGCACCCCCAGCGAAGAACAAGAGACCCAGTACTTC	CASTPSEEQETQYF
NA	17	TRBV5-1	TRBJ1-1	few	TGCGCCAGCAGCTTGTATCCCCCGGCAGATCAGGACACTGAAGCTTTCTTT	CASSLYPPADQDTEAFF
TRBD2	17	TRBV7-2	TRBJ2-1	NA	TGTGCCAGCAGCTCCAGCGCGCTAGCGGGGGGGAGGGATGAGCAGTTCTTC	CASSSSALAGGRDEQFF
NA	11	TRBV28	TRBJ2-5	NA	TGTGCCAGCAGTTTACAACTGACCCAGTACTTC	CASSLQLTQYF
TRBD1	14	TRBV6-5	TRBJ1-2	NA	TGTGCCAGCAGTTACGACAGGGGGCCCTATGGCTACACCTTC	CASSYDRGPYGYTF
NA	14	TRBV6-1	TRBJ1-2	NA	TGTGCCAGCAAGTGGTTTATGAGGGACTATGGCTACACCTTC	CASKWFMRDYGYTF
TRBD1	16	TRBV18	TRBJ2-2	NA	TGTGCCAGCTCTCTCCCCGGGACAGGGAACACCGGGGAGCTGTTTTTT	CASSLPGTGNTGELFF
NA	14	TRBV10-1	TRBJ1-3	few	TGCGCCAGCAGTGAGTCTCGCTATGGAAACACCATATATTTT	CASSESRYGNTIYF
TRBD2	14	TRBV5-5	TRBJ2-3	NA	TGTGCCAGCAGCTTTAGCGGGGTAGGAGATACGCAGTATTTT	CASSFSGVGDTQYF
NA	12	TRBV30	TRBJ1-2	NA	TGTGCCTGGAGTCAATATAAGAGGGGCTACACCTTC	CAWSQYKRGYTF
NA	13	TRBV6-5	TRBJ2-3	NA	TGTGCCAGCAGTTACTCGAGAGCAGATACGCAGTATTTT	CASSYSRADTQYF
NA	15	TRBV5-1	TRBJ2-3	NA	TGCGCCAGCAGCTTGTATAACGGGGGCACAGATACGCAGTATTTT	CASSLYNGGTDTQYF
TRBD2	15	TRBV27	TRBJ2-2	once	TGTGCCAGCAGTTTATTTCCAGCGGGGGTGGGGGAGCTGTTTTTT	CASSLFPAGVGELFF
TRBD1	14	TRBV7-3	TRBJ1-6	NA	TGTGCCAGCAGTCTTGGACAGGGAAGTTCACCCCTCCACTTT	CASSLGQGSSPLHF
NA	18	TRBV5-8	TRBJ1-5	NA	TGTGCCAGCAGCTCCGGTAGTCGGAGTTACTCCCCCAATCAGCCCCAGCATTTT	CASSSGSRSYSPNQPQHF
NA	16	TRBV5-1	TRBJ2-2	NA	TGCGCCAGCAGCTTGGGCCTGAGTTCGAGCACCGGGGAGCTGTTTTTT	CASSLGLSSSTGELFF
NA	14	TRBV27	TRBJ1-6	NA	TGTGCCAGCAGTTTTGTGGGGAGGGCTTCACCCCTCCACTTT	CASSFVGRASPLHF
TRBD2	14	TRBV4-1	TRBJ2-1	NA	TGCGCCAGCAGCCAGGGACTAGCGGGGATTGATCAGTTCTTC	CASSQGLAGIDQFF
NA	13	TRBV9	TRBJ1-2	NA	TGTGCCAGCAGCCCTGACAGGAACTATGGCTACACCTTC	CASSPDRNYGYTF
TRBD2	15	TRBV11-3	TRBJ2-1	NA	TGTGCCAGCAGCCCGGGACTAGCGGGGGGCTATGAGCAGTTCTTC	CASSPGLAGGYEQFF